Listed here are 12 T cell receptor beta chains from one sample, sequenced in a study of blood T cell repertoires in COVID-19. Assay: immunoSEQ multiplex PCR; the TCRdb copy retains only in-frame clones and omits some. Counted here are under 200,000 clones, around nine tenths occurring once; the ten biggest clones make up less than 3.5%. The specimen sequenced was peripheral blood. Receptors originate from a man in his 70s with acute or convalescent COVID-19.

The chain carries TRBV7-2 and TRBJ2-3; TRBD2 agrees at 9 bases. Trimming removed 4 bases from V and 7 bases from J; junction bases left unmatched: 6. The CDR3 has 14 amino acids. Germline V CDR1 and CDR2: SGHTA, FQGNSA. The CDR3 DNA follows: TGTGCCAGCAGCTCTAAGCGGGGGGCTCATACGCAGTATTTT. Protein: CASSSKRGAHTQYF.

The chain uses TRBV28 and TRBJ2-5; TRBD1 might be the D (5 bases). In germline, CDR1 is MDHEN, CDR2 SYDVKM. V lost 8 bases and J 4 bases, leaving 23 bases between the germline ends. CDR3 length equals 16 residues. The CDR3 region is CASLFPQGRGRETQYF. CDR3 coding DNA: TGTGCCAGCCTCTTTCCTCAGGGCAGAGGAAGAGAGACCCAGTACTTC.

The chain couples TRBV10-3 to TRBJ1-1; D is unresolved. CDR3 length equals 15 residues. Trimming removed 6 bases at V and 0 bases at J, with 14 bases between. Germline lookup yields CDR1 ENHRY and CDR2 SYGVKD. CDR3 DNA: TGTGCCATCAGGGGAGAGCGTACCATGAACACTGAAGCTTTCTTT. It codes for CAIRGERTMNTEAFF.

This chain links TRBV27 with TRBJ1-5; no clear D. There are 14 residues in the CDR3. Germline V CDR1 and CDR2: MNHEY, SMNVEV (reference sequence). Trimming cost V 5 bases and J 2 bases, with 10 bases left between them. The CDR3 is CASSRIGGNQPQHF. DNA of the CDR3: TGTGCCAGCAGTCGAATAGGAGGCAATCAGCCCCAGCATTTT.

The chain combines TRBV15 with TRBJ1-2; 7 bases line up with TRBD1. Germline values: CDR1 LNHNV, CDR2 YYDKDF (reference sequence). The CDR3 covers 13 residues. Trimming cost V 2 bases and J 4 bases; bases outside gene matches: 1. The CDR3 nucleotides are TGTGCCACCAGCAGAACAGGGGCCTATGGCTACACCTTC. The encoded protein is CATSRTGAYGYTF.

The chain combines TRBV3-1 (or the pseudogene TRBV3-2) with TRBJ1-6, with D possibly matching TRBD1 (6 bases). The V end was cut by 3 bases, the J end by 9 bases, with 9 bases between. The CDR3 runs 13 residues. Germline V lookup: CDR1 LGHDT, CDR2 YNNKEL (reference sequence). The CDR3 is CASSQGAGSPLHF. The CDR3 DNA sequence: TGTGCCAGCAGCCAGGGGGCAGGTTCACCCCTCCACTTT.

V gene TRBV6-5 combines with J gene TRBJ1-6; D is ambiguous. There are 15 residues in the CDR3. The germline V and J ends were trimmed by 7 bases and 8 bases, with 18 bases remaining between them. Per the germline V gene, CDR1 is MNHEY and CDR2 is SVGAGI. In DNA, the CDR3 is TGTGCCAGCACCCCTCGGGGTAGGATTGATTCACCCCTCCACTTT. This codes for CASTPRGRIDSPLHF.

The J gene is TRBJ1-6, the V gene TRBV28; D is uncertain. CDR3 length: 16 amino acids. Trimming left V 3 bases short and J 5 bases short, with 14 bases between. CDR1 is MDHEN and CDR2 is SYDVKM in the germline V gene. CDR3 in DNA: TGTGCCAGCAGTTTGAGTCTAGTGGTCGATAATTCACCCCTCCACTTT. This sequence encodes CASSLSLVVDNSPLHF.

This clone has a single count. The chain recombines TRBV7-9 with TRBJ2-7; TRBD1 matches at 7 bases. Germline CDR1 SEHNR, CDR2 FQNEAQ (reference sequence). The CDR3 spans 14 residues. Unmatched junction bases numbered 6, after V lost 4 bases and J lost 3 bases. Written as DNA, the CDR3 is TGTGCCAGCAGCTCCTTCGGGACAGTCTACGAGCAGTACTTC. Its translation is CASSSFGTVYEQYF.

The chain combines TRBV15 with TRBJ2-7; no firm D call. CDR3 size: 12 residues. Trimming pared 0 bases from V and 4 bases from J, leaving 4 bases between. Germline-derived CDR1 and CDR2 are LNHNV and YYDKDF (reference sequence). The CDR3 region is CATSRERYEQYF. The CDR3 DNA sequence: TGTGCCACCAGCAGAGAGAGGTACGAGCAGTACTTC.

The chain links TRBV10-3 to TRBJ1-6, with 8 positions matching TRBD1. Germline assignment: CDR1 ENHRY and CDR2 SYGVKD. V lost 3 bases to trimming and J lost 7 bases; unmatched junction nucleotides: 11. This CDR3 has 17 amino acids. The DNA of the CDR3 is TGTGCCATCAGTGATATTCCCAGGGGGCGTTTGAATTCACCCCTCCACTTT. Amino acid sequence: CAISDIPRGRLNSPLHF.

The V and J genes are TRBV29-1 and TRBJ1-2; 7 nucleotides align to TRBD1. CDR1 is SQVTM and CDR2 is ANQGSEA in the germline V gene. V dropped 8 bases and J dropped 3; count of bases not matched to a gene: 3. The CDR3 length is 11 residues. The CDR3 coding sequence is TGCAGCCTGGGGACAGACTATGGCTACACCTTC. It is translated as CSLGTDYGYTF.